This passage covers 23 T cell receptor beta chains from one sample sequenced in a study of T cell repertoires in cytomegalovirus infection. These receptors lack a known antigen. MiXCR was run by TCRdb on the reads, yielding one entry per CDR3 protein. Of around 800,000 distinct CDR3 sequences listed, 32% were seen once; the top ten hold roughly 12%. The source was cultured CD8+ T cells from PBMCs, collected from culture after CMV antigen stimulation. The receptors here all came from a human donor in good health (CMV status not recorded). Some clones in this sample may be carry-over from other donors' samples.

This clonotype was counted only a few times. This chain joins TRBV7-9 and TRBJ1-3; D unclear. The CDR3 sequence is 13 residues long. Germline V CDR1 and CDR2: SEHNR, FQNEAQ (reference sequence). The V gene lost 5 bases and the J gene lost 2 bases, with 7 bases spanning the gap. This chain's CDR3 is CASSPKTGNTIYF. The CDR3 DNA is TGTGCCAGCAGCCCGAAAACTGGAAACACCATATATTTT. The variable domain in full, with the rest retrieved from reference TRBV7-9 and TRBJ1-3, is DTGVSQNPRHKITKRGQNVTFRCDPISEHNRLYWYRQTLGQGPEFLTYFQNEAQLEKSRLLSDRFSAERPKGSFSTLEIQRTEQGDSAMYLCASSPKTGNTIYFGEGSWLTVV.

This chain joins TRBV4-3 and TRBJ2-1, with 14 positions matching TRBD2. V gave up 5 bases and J gave up 0 bases; unmatched junction bases: 6. CDR3 length equals 18 residues. The V gene's germline CDR1 is LGHNA and CDR2 YSLEER. The CDR3 reads CASSLGLAGASSYNEQFF. The CDR3 bases are TGCGCCAGCAGCTTGGGACTAGCGGGGGCCAGCTCCTACAATGAGCAGTTCTTC.

Of note for this clonotype: Given the absence of the conserved phenylalanine or tryptophan at the CDR3 end, a read error is likely. The genes are TRBV6-2 or TRBV6-3 and TRBJ2-7, with D possibly called TRBD1 or TRBD2 (5 bases each). V was clipped by 0 bases and J by 4 bases, with 13 bases between them. CDR1 MNHEY and CDR2 SVGEGT come from the germline V gene. This CDR3 has 15 amino acids. The DNA for the CDR3 is TGTGCCAGCAGTTACTCGAATAGGGGAGATTACGAGCAGTACGAC. Translating gives CASSYSNRGDYEQYD.

This clonotype appeared many times. The genes are TRBV7-8 and TRBJ2-5; D gene unclear. This CDR3 is 16 amino acids long. Germline values: CDR1 SGHVS, CDR2 FQNEAQ. V lost 4 bases and J 5 bases, leaving 20 bases between the germline ends. The CDR3 here is CASSSRVPLTQETQYF. As DNA, the CDR3 is TGTGCCAGCAGCTCCCGGGTCCCCCTAACGCAGGAGACCCAGTACTTC.

This clonotype was observed a few times. Germline and junction disagree at one end, which may indicate a read error. V is TRBV20-1 and J is TRBJ2-6, with TRBD1 identical over 10 bases. The CDR3 contains 17 residues. Germline CDR1 is DFQATT and CDR2 is SNEGSKA (reference sequence). CDR3 region: CSAPRDRGLPGTNVLTF. CDR3 nucleotides: TGCAGTGCTCCCCGGGACAGGGGTCTTCCTGGGACCAACGTCCTGACTTTC.

This clonotype was seen only a few times. The chain has TRBV4-3 and TRBJ1-2; 9 nucleotides line up with TRBD1. CDR3 length: 16 residues. Trimming took 2 bases from V and 7 from J; bases not matched to a gene: 11. CDR1 LGHNA and CDR2 YSLEER come from the germline V gene. The CDR3: CASSQNFGTGLFGYTF. CDR3 sequence (DNA): TGCGCCAGCAGCCAAAACTTCGGGACAGGGCTGTTTGGCTACACCTTC.

The chain employs TRBV19 and TRBJ1-1; possible D gene TRBD1, 5 bases. This CDR3 is 13 amino acids long. Germline values: CDR1 LNHDA, CDR2 SQIVND (reference sequence). The V end was cut by 4 bases, the J end by 1 base, with 7 bases between. The CDR3 nucleotides are TGTGCCAGTAGTAACAGGTGGAACACTGAAGCTTTCTTT. It codes for CASSNRWNTEAFF.

This rearrangement joins TRBV7-9 to TRBJ1-1, with TRBD1 as a possible D gene (5 bases). Trimming took off 11 bases at V and 1 base at J, with 14 bases between the two ends. Germline V gene data show CDR1 as SEHNR and CDR2 as FQNEAQ (reference sequence). This CDR3 has 13 amino acids. CDR3 bases: TGTGCCTTTCGGGACGAGGGGAACACTGAAGCTTTCTTT. Translated: CAFRDEGNTEAFF. Together with reference TRBV7-9 and TRBJ1-1, the CDR3 gives the full variable domain: DTGVSQNPRHKITKRGQNVTFRCDPISEHNRLYWYRQTLGQGPEFLTYFQNEAQLEKSRLLSDRFSAERPKGSFSTLEIQRTEQGDSAMYLCAFRDEGNTEAFFGQGTRLTVV.

V is TRBV4-1 and J is TRBJ1-5, with 10 bases matching TRBD1. After removal of 4 bases from V and 7 bases from J, the junction contained 10 bases not matched to a gene. CDR3 length: 16 amino acids. CDR1 and CDR2 (germline): MGHRA, YSYEKL. The chain's CDR3 is CASSLVPGTGEQPQHF. The CDR3 DNA reads TGCGCCAGCAGCCTAGTACCCGGGACAGGGGAACAGCCCCAGCATTTT.

The rearrangement joins TRBV6-6 to TRBJ2-2, with D maybe TRBD1 (5 bases). The germline V and J ends were trimmed by 4 bases and 2 bases, with 11 bases remaining between them. Looked up from germline, CDR1 is MNHNY and CDR2 is SVGAGI (reference sequence). CDR3 length: 15 residues. DNA of the CDR3: TGTGCCAGCAGTTTCCGGACACGTAACACCGGGGAGCTGTTTTTT. Its translation: CASSFRTRNTGELFF.

The chain links TRBV11-2 to TRBJ2-5, with TRBD2 matching 8 bases. V lost 7 bases, J lost 2 bases, and 9 bases stayed unmatched. This CDR3 comprises 15 residues. Per germline, CDR1 SGHAT and CDR2 FQNNGV. CDR3 protein: CASTLSGGSQETQYF. CDR3 nucleotide sequence: TGTGCCAGCACATTGAGCGGGGGTTCTCAAGAGACCCAGTACTTC. Filled out from reference TRBV11-2 and TRBJ2-5, the complete variable domain reads EAGVAQSPRYKIIEKRQSVAFWCNPISGHATLYWYQQILGQGPKLLIQFQNNGVVDDSQLPKDRFSAERLKGVDSTLKIQPAKLEDSAVYLCASTLSGGSQETQYFGPGTRLLVL.

The sample holds a few counts of this clonotype. The chain carries TRBV5-4 and TRBJ2-1, with 7 bases fitting TRBD2. This CDR3 contains 15 residues. V dropped 1 base and J dropped 5; count of bases not matched to a gene: 6. Germline V lookup: CDR1 SGHNT, CDR2 YYREEE (reference sequence). The DNA of the CDR3 is TGTGCCAGCAGCTTGCTCCGGGGGGACGACAATGAGCAGTTCTTC. It codes for CASSLLRGDDNEQFF.

This clonotype has ten or more counts. The V and J genes are TRBV7-2 and TRBJ2-1; a weak D match, TRBD2 (6 bases). V lost 4 bases and J 3 bases, leaving 16 bases between the germline ends. This CDR3 contains 16 residues. Germline-derived CDR1 and CDR2 are SGHTA and FQGNSA. CDR3 in DNA: TGTGCCAGCAGCTCAGGGTGGGGGGTGGACTACAATGAGCAGTTCTTC. Protein sequence: CASSSGWGVDYNEQFF.

The CDR3 sequence: CASSVGTALSYNEQFF. The CDR3 DNA sequence: TGTGCCAGCAGCGTAGGGACAGCTCTCTCCTACAATGAGCAGTTCTTC. J is TRBJ2-1 and V is TRBV9; tentative D call: TRBD1 (6 bases). The germline V gene has CDR1 SGDLS and CDR2 YYNGEE. The V end lost 0 bases, the J end lost 0 bases, and 10 bases lay between the germline ends. This CDR3 region has 16 residues. Full variable domain (rest looked up from reference TRBV9 and TRBJ2-1): DSGVTQTPKHLITATGQRVTLRCSPRSGDLSVYWYQQSLDQGLQFLIQYYNGEERAKGNILERFSAQQFPDLHSELNLSSLELGDSALYFCASSVGTALSYNEQFFGPGTRLTVL.

The CDR3 coding sequence is TGCAGTGCTAGAGATCGGGGCAGTCAGCCCCAGCATTTT. It is translated as CSARDRGSQPQHF. The chain recombines TRBV20-1 with TRBJ1-5, with TRBD1 as a possible D gene (5 bases). Germline V gene data show CDR1 as DFQATT and CDR2 as SNEGSKA (reference sequence). The CDR3 has 13 residues. Trimming stripped 0 bases from V and 6 bases from J, with 9 bases between.

This rearrangement joins TRBV27 to TRBJ2-5; D is unclear. The V end lost 0 bases, the J end lost 2 bases, and 13 bases lay between the germline ends. This CDR3 spans 16 amino acids. Germline CDR1 reads MNHEY; CDR2 reads SMNVEV (reference sequence). This CDR3 is CASSLSDDWTQETQYF. DNA for the CDR3: TGTGCCAGCAGTTTATCGGACGACTGGACGCAAGAGACCCAGTACTTC.

This clonotype showed up just once. The rearrangement uses TRBV4-1 and TRBJ1-2, with D possibly TRBD1 on 5 matching bases. The CDR3 length is 15 residues. V was shortened by 1 base and J by 3 bases, with 12 bases between the two germline ends. CDR1 and CDR2 (germline): MGHRA, YSYEKL. The CDR3, as DNA: TGCGCCAGCAGCCAAGTACCTACAGGCGACTATGGCTACACCTTC. Protein product: CASSQVPTGDYGYTF.

This sequence joins TRBV7-2 and TRBJ2-2; 8 bases fit TRBD2. The germline CDR1 and CDR2 sequences are SGHTA and FQGNSA. V lost 5 bases and J lost 1; bases outside the gene matches: 6. The CDR3 is made up of 16 amino acids. DNA of the CDR3: TGTGCCAGCAGCCTGGGGACTAGAAGGAACACCGGGGAGCTGTTTTTT. The encoded protein is CASSLGTRRNTGELFF.

The chain links TRBV5-5 to TRBJ1-4; weak D call: TRBD1 (5 bases). CDR1 SGHKS and CDR2 YYEKEE come from the germline V gene (reference sequence). The V and J ends lost 3 bases and 8 bases respectively, with 17 bases between them. The CDR3 loop spans 15 amino acids. The CDR3, as DNA: TGTGCCAGCAGCTCCTGGGGACCCCAAGGGGAAAAACTGTTTTTT. Its translation: CASSSWGPQGEKLFF. Using reference TRBV5-5 and TRBJ1-4 for the parts outside the CDR3, the full variable domain is DAGVTQSPTHLIKTRGQQVTLRCSPISGHKSVSWYQQVLGQGPQFIFQYYEKEERGRGNFPDRFSARQFPNYSSELNVNALLLGDSALYLCASSSWGPQGEKLFFGSGTQLSVL.

The chain carries TRBV5-5 and TRBJ2-7; D gene unclear. V was clipped by 4 bases and J by 6 bases, with 8 bases between them. The CDR3 is 11 amino acids. The germline V gene encodes CDR1 SGHKS and CDR2 YYEKEE (reference sequence). CDR3: CASSPSLEQYF. The CDR3 coding sequence is TGTGCCAGCAGCCCTTCCCTCGAGCAGTACTTC.

A word on this clonotype: This may come from a read error, since a much larger clone is one base off. The V call is TRBV7-6, the J call TRBJ1-1, with D unclear. Deletions cut 1 base from V and 0 bases from J, with 9 bases between. The CDR3 contains 15 residues. From germline, CDR1 is SGHVS and CDR2 FNYEAQ. The CDR3 sequence: CASSLEWELNTEAFF. The CDR3 bases are TGTGCCAGCAGCTTAGAGTGGGAATTGAACACTGAAGCTTTCTTT. Drawing the rest from reference TRBV7-6 and TRBJ1-1, the complete variable domain is GAGVSQSPRYKVTKRGQDVALRCDPISGHVSLYWYRQALGQGPEFLTYFNYEAQQDKSGLPNDRFSAERPEGSISTLTIQRTEQRDSAMYRCASSLEWELNTEAFFGQGTRLTVV.

This clonotype was detected a few times. The chain recombines TRBV6-2 or TRBV6-3 with TRBJ2-7, with 7 bases identical to TRBD2. CDR3 size: 14 residues. Germline V gives CDR1 MNHEY, CDR2 SVGEGT. As DNA, the CDR3 is TGTGCCAGCAGTTACTCCGGGGGAGGGTACGAACAGTACGTC. Protein: CASSYSGGGYEQYV.

This clonotype was counted ten times or more. V usage is TRBV7-2 and J usage is TRBJ2-7; 8 bases align to TRBD2. Germline CDR1 is SGHTA and CDR2 is FQGNSA. CDR3 length: 15 residues. Germline trimming cut 6 bases from V and 4 bases from J; bases unmatched to any gene: 11. CDR3 nucleotide sequence: TGTGCCAGCAGTTTGAGCGGGGGTGGTGGTTACGAGCAGTACTTC. Its translation: CASSLSGGGGYEQYF. Combining the CDR3 with reference TRBV7-2 and TRBJ2-7 gives the whole variable domain GAGVSQSPSNKVTEKGKDVELRCDPISGHTALYWYRQSLGQGLEFLIYFQGNSAPDKSGLPSDRFSAERTGGSVSTLTIQRTQQEDSAVYLCASSLSGGGGYEQYFGPGTRLTVT.